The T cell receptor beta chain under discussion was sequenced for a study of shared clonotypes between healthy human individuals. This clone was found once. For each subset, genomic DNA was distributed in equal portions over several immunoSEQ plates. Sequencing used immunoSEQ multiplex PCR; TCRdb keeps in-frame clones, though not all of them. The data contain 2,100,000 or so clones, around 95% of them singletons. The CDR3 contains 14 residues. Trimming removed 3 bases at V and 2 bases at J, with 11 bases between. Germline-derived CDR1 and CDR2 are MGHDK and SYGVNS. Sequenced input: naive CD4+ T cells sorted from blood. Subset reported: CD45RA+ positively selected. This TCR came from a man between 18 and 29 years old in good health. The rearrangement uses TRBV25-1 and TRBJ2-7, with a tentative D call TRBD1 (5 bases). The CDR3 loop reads CASSDPKGPYEQYF. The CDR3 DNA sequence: TGTGCCAGCAGTGACCCAAAGGGGCCCTACGAGCAGTACTTC.